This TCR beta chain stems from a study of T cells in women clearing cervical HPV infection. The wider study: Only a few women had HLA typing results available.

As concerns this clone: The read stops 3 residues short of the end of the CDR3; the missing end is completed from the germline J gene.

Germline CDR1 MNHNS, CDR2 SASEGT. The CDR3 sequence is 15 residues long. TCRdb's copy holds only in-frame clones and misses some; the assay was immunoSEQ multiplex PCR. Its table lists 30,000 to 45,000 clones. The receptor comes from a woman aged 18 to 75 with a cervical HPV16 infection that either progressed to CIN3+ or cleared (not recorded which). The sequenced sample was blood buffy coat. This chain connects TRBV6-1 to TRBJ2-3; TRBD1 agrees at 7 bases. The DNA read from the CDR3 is TGTGCCAGCAGTGGGGGGACAGCCCTAAATCAGCCG. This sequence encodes CASSGGTALNQP. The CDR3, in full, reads CASSGGTALNQPQYF.